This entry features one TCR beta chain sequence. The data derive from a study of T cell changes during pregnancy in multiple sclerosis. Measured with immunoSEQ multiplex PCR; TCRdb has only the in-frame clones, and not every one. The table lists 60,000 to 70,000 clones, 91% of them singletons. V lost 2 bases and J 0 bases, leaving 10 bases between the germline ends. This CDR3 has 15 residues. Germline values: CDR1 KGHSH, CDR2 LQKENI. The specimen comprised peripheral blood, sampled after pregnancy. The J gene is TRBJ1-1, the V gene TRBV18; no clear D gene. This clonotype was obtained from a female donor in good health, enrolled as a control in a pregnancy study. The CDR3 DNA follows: TGTGCCAGCTCACCAAGCATTACCTTGAACACTGAAGCTTTCTTT. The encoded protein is CASSPSITLNTEAFF. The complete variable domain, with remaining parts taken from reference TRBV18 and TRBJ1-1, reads NAGVMQNPRHLVRRRGQEARLRCSPMKGHSHVYWYRQLPEEGLKFMVYLQKENIIDESGMPKERFSAEFPKEGPSILRIQQVVRGDSAAYFCASSPSITLNTEAFFGQGTRLTVV.